What follows are 20 T cell receptor beta chains derived from one specimen sequenced in a study of T-cell reconstitution after alpha-beta-depleted transplantation in children. For TCRbeta, the library was prepared with unique molecular identifiers. TCRdb reanalysed the PCR reads using MiXCR and keeps one entry per CDR3 protein. The repertoire consists of 98,000 or so distinct CDR3 sequences, with more than 20% occurring once and the leading ten covering about a fifth. The sample in question was PBMCs, obtained before TCRalphabeta/CD19-depleted stem cell transplant. The receptor set was obtained from a boy under 10 years old with acute lymphoblastic leukemia, due to receive a stem cell transplant.

The J gene is TRBJ2-3, the V gene TRBV9, with 7 positions matching TRBD2. The CDR3 has 15 amino acids. V shed 3 bases, J shed 4 bases, and the junction held 8 bases outside the gene matches. CDR1 is SGDLS, CDR2 YYNGEE, per germline. The CDR3 loop is CASSASGLIPDTQYF. CDR3 DNA: TGTGCCAGCAGCGCTAGCGGTCTGATCCCAGATACGCAGTATTTT.

CDR3 bases: TGTGCCAGCAGCTTGAGGCTCCCGGCCAATGGCTACACCTTC. The encoded protein is CASSLRLPANGYTF. The V gene is TRBV11-2, the J gene TRBJ1-2; D uncertain. CDR3 size: 14 residues. CDR1 SGHAT and CDR2 FQNNGV come from the germline V gene. Trimming left V 3 bases short and J 6 bases short, with 14 bases between.

The chain combines TRBV29-1 with TRBJ1-5; D unresolved. V was cut by 4 bases and J by 7 bases, with 11 bases left in between. CDR3 length equals 12 residues. The germline gives CDR1 SQVTM, CDR2 ANQGSEA. The chain's CDR3 is CSVGEGSQPQHF. CDR3 coding DNA: TGCAGCGTTGGAGAAGGGTCCCAGCCCCAGCATTTT. Full variable domain (missing parts from reference TRBV29-1 and TRBJ1-5): SAVISQKPSRDICQRGTSLTIQCQVDSQVTMMFWYRQQPGQSLTLIATANQGSEATYESGFVIDKFPISRPNLTFSTLTVSNMSPEDSSIYLCSVGEGSQPQHFGDGTRLSIL.

This chain uses TRBV20-1 with TRBJ1-2; D ambiguous. The CDR3 runs to 14 residues. V lost 3 bases to trimming and J lost 0 bases, with 11 bases between them. Germline-derived CDR1 and CDR2 are DFQATT and SNEGSKA (reference sequence). The CDR3 spells CSASNLRTNYGYTF. The CDR3 DNA sequence: TGCAGTGCTAGTAATCTGCGCACTAACTATGGCTACACCTTC.

In its sample, this clonotype was seen a few times. The gene calls are TRBV5-5 and TRBJ2-2; unclear D gene. V was clipped by 2 bases and J by 1 base, with 12 bases between them. The CDR3 runs 16 residues. Germline CDR1 SGHKS, CDR2 YYEKEE (reference sequence). CDR3: CASSLYPLQNTGELFF. CDR3 nucleotides: TGTGCCAGCAGCTTATACCCCCTACAGAACACCGGGGAGCTGTTTTTT.

CDR3: CASSLASSGVLTDTQYF. The CDR3 DNA follows: TGTGCCAGCAGCTTAGCTTCTAGCGGAGTCCTCACAGATACGCAGTATTTT. The chain recombines TRBV7-8 with TRBJ2-3; TRBD2 aligns across 7 bases. Looked up from germline, CDR1 is SGHVS and CDR2 is FQNEAQ. The CDR3 has 17 amino acids. The ends lost 0 bases at V and 2 bases at J; junction bases unmatched: 8.

The V and J genes are TRBV28 and TRBJ2-5; 9 bases fit TRBD1. Germline CDR1 is MDHEN and CDR2 is SYDVKM. With V trimmed by 8 bases and J by 4 bases, 11 bases remained unmatched. The CDR3 extends over 15 amino acids. The CDR3 DNA is TGTGCCAGCCACGTTAAACCGGACAGGGGAGAGACCCAGTACTTC. This gives the protein CASHVKPDRGETQYF.

The rearrangement joins TRBV5-1 to TRBJ2-5; 11 bases align to TRBD2. With V trimmed by 9 bases and J by 2 bases, 9 bases remained unmatched. CDR3 length: 15 residues. Germline values: CDR1 SGHRS, CDR2 YFSETQ. The CDR3 reads CANRPGLAEQETQYF. The CDR3 DNA follows: TGCGCCAACCGACCGGGACTAGCGGAGCAAGAGACCCAGTACTTC.

This clonotype was seen a few times. The V and J genes are TRBV28 and TRBJ2-7, with D hard to call. This CDR3 is 11 amino acids long. Germline V gives CDR1 MDHEN, CDR2 SYDVKM. Trimming took off 7 bases at V and 3 bases at J, with 7 bases between the two ends. This CDR3 reads CASKQIYEQYF. The CDR3 region has the DNA TGTGCCAGCAAACAGATCTACGAGCAGTACTTC.

The V and J genes are TRBV5-1 and TRBJ1-2; D not resolved. Germline V lookup: CDR1 SGHRS, CDR2 YFSETQ. CDR3 size: 13 residues. Trimming took off 5 bases at V and 1 base at J, with 9 bases between the two ends. CDR3 bases: TGCGCCAGCAGAGTGGGGAGTAACTATGGCTACACCTTC. It is translated as CASRVGSNYGYTF.

The rearrangement joins TRBV28 to TRBJ2-5; 9 bases line up with TRBD2. V was pared by 6 bases and J by 4 bases, with 6 bases of the junction left unmatched. Germline loops: CDR1 MDHEN, CDR2 SYDVKM. The CDR3 contains 14 residues. For the CDR3, the DNA is TGTGCCAGCAGGGCGGGAGGGCCGGGAGAGACCCAGTACTTC. Its translation: CASRAGGPGETQYF.

CDR3 in amino acids: CAIRREMVTDTQYF. CDR3 in DNA: TGTGCCATCAGGCGGGAGATGGTCACAGATACGCAGTATTTT. V gene TRBV10-3 combines with J gene TRBJ2-3; 7 bases fit TRBD2. CDR3 size: 14 residues. J gave up 2 bases and V 6 bases, and 5 bases lay outside the gene matches. In germline, CDR1 is ENHRY, CDR2 SYGVKD.

The chain joins TRBV18 to TRBJ1-4; TRBD1 is a possible D gene (5 bases). Trimming pared 4 bases from V and 6 bases from J, leaving 12 bases between. The CDR3 is 14 amino acids. The germline V gene encodes CDR1 KGHSH and CDR2 LQKENI. The chain's CDR3 is CASSRGTEDEKLFF. The CDR3 DNA reads as TGTGCCAGCTCACGCGGGACCGAGGATGAAAAACTGTTTTTT.

This sequence joins TRBV9 and TRBJ1-1, with D tentatively TRBD1 (5 bases). V was shortened by 1 base and J by 4 bases, with 8 bases between the two germline ends. This CDR3 is 13 amino acids long. Per germline, CDR1 SGDLS and CDR2 YYNGEE. This CDR3 reads CASSVSQGTEAFF. The DNA of the CDR3 is TGTGCCAGCAGCGTATCTCAGGGCACTGAAGCTTTCTTT.

The V and J genes are TRBV6-5 and TRBJ2-7; D unresolved. CDR3 length equals 15 residues. CDR1 MNHEY and CDR2 SVGAGI come from the germline V gene. Trimming removed 0 bases from V and 3 bases from J, with 12 bases in between. CDR3 loop: CASSYSTDGFYEQYF. CDR3 DNA sequence: TGTGCCAGCAGTTACTCAACAGACGGATTCTACGAGCAGTACTTC.

This chain connects TRBV15 to TRBJ2-1; no firm D call. This CDR3 is 13 amino acids long. V dropped 1 base and J dropped 6 bases, with 7 bases sitting between them. Germline CDR1 is LNHNV and CDR2 is YYDKDF (reference sequence). The CDR3 sequence is CATSRGQINEQFF. The CDR3 DNA reads TGTGCCACCAGCAGAGGGCAGATCAATGAGCAGTTCTTC. The complete variable domain, with remaining parts taken from reference TRBV15 and TRBJ2-1, reads DAMVIQNPRYQVTQFGKPVTLSCSQTLNHNVMYWYQQKSSQAPKLLFHYYDKDFNNEADTPDNFQSRRPNTSFCFLDIRSPGLGDTAMYLCATSRGQINEQFFGPGTRLTVL.

The chain joins TRBV5-1 to TRBJ1-2; TRBD1 matches 7 bases. V shed 4 bases and J 3 bases; nucleotides not matched to a gene: 9. The germline gives CDR1 SGHRS, CDR2 YFSETQ. This CDR3 region has 15 residues. CDR3 DNA sequence: TGCGCCAGCAGCCTCGACCCGGGACAGTACTATGGCTACACCTTC. This encodes CASSLDPGQYYGYTF. The complete variable domain, with remaining parts taken from reference TRBV5-1 and TRBJ1-2, reads KAGVTQTPRYLIKTRGQQVTLSCSPISGHRSVSWYQQTPGQGLQFLFEYFSETQRNKGNFPGRFSGRQFSNSRSEMNVSTLELGDSALYLCASSLDPGQYYGYTFGSGTRLTVV.

The genes are TRBV4-2 and TRBJ2-7, with TRBD2 identical over 9 bases. CDR1 and CDR2 from the germline V gene are LGHNA and YNFKEQ. With V trimmed by 1 base and J by 5 bases, 3 bases remained unmatched. The CDR3 is 14 amino acids. The CDR3 spells CASSQGTSVDEQYF. CDR3 nucleotides: TGTGCCAGCAGCCAAGGGACTAGCGTCGACGAGCAGTACTTC.

This clonotype was detected many times. The V and J genes are TRBV19 and TRBJ2-1; 11 positions agree with TRBD2. Germline-derived CDR1 and CDR2 are LNHDA and SQIVND (reference sequence). J gave up 7 bases and V 11 bases, and 13 bases lay outside the gene matches. The CDR3 is 15 residues long. The CDR3, as DNA: TGTGCCTCGGGACTAGCGGAGGGATTAGGGAATGAGCAGTTCTTC. Protein: CASGLAEGLGNEQFF.

Only a few counts were recorded for this clonotype. J is TRBJ2-7 and V is TRBV28, with D maybe TRBD1 (6 bases). V was cut by 8 bases and J by 2 bases, with 19 bases left in between. The CDR3 runs to 15 residues. Germline V lookup: CDR1 MDHEN, CDR2 SYDVKM. The CDR3 DNA follows: TGTGCCAGCGCGCTACCAGGGGTAACTCCCTACGAGCAGTACTTC. This encodes CASALPGVTPYEQYF.